The source of this T cell receptor (beta chain) is a study of regulatory T cells in long-lasting Graves disease. Time point meaning: newly diagnosed GD, antithyroid drugs for less than 3 months. After RNA was extracted from PBMCs, the TCR library was made from it. Study-wide findings and caveats: Persistent disease favored TRBV28, TRBJ1-2 and TRBJ2-5.

Of note for this clonotype: Antigen specificity is unknown.

The CDR3 is 16 amino acids. Germline V gene data show CDR1 as MGHRA and CDR2 as YSYEKL. The V end lost 6 bases, the J end lost 5 bases, and 22 bases lay between the germline ends. Arm-PCR of CDR3 regions with iRepertoire HTBI primers generated TCR beta libraries. TCRdb re-derived calls from the multiplex PCR reads in MiXCR, one entry per CDR3 protein. This sample yields 550,000 to 600,000 distinct CDR3 sequences, of which about 16% are seen a single time; about 11% belongs to the top ten. The same sample was also used in a study of T cells in Graves' hyperthyroidism and ophthalmopathy. That work contributes: Using 13 V-J features, a model discriminated ophthalmopathy from stable hyperthyroidism.

The V call is TRBV4-1, the J call TRBJ2-5; D may be TRBD1 or TRBD2 (5 bases each). The source material was peripheral blood mononuclear cells (PBMCs), sampled at new diagnosis, from a patient treated with antithyroid drugs. The receptor's source is a man between 18 and 29 years old with Graves disease. The CDR3 is CASSSIWGGDVETQYF. The CDR3 nucleotides read TGCGCCAGCAGTTCAATCTGGGGTGGGGACGTTGAGACCCAGTACTTC.